The source of this T cell receptor beta chain is a study of CD8 T cells in Susac syndrome. This clonotype was observed once. Random hexamers served to reverse transcribe roughly 0.5 to 1 ug RNA. Each CDR3 protein gets one entry after TCRdb re-called the immunoSEQ multiplex PCR reads with MiXCR. This table has approximately 140,000 distinct CDR3 sequences, nearly 95% appearing once. As controls, healthy donors matched for age and sex were used. CDR3 length equals 13 residues. Germline V gives CDR1 MGHDK, CDR2 SYGVNS. The J segment lost 5 bases and the V segment lost 7 bases, leaving 7 bases of the junction unmatched.

The sequence was obtained from a human donor in good health. The sequencing input was CD8+ T cells from PBMCs. V gene TRBV25-1 combines with J gene TRBJ2-5, with 7 bases identical to TRBD1. CDR3: CASTGQASETQYF. The CDR3 DNA reads as TGTGCCAGCACCGGACAGGCCTCCGAGACCCAGTACTTC.